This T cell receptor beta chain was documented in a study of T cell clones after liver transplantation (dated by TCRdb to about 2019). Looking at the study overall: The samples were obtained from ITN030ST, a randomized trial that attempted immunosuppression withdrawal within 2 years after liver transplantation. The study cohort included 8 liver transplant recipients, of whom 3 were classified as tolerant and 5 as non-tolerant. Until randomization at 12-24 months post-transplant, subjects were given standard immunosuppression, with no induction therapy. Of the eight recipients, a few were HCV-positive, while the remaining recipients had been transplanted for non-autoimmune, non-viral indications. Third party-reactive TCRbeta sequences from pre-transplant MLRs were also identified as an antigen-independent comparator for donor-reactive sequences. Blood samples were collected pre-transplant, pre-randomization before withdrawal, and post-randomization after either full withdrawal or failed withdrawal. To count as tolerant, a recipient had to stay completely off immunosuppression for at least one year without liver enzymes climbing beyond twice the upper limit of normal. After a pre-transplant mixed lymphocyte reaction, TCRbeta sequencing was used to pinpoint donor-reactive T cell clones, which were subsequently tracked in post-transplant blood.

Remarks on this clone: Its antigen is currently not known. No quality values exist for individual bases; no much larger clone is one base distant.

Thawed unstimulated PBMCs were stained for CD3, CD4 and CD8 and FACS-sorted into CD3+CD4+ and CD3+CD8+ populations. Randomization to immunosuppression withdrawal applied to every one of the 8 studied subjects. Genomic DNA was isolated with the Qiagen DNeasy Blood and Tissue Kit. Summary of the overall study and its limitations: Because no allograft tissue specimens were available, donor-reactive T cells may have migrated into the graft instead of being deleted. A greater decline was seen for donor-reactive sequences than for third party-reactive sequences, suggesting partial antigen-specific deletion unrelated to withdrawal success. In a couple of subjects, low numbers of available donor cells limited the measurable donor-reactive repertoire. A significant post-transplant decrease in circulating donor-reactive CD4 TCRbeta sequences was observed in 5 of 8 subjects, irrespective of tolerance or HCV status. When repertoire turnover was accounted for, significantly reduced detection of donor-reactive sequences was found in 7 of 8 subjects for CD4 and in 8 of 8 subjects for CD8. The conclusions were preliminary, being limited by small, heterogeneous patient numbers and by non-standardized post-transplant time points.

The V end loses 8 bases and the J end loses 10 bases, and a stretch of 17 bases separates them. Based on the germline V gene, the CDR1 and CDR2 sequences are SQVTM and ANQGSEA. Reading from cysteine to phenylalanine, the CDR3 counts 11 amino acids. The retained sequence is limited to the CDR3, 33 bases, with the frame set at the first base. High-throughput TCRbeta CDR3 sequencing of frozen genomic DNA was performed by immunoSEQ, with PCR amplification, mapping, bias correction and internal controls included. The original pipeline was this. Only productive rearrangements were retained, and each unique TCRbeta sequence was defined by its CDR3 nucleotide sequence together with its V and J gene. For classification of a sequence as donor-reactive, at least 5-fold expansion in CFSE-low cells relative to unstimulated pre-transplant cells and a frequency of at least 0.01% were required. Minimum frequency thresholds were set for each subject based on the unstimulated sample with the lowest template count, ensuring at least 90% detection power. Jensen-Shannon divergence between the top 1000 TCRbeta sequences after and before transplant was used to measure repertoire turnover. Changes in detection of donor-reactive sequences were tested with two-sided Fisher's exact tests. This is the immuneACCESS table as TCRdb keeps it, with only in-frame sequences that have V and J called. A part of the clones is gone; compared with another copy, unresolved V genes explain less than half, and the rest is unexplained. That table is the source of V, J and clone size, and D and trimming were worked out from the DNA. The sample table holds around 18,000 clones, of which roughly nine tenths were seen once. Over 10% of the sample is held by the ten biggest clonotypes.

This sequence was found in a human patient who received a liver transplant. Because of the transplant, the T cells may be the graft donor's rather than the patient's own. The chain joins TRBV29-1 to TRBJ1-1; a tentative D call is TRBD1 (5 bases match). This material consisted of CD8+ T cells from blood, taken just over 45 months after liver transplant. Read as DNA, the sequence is TGCAGCACACCCAGGGTAACCGGAGCTTTCTTT. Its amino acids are CSTPRVTGAFF. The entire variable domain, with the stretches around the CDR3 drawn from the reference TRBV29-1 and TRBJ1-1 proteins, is SAVISQKPSRDICQRGTSLTIQCQVDSQVTMMFWYRQQPGQSLTLIATANQGSEATYESGFVIDKFPISRPNLTFSTLTVSNMSPEDSSIYLCSTPRVTGAFFGQGTRLTVV.